This TCR beta chain was retrieved from a study of T cells in Graves' hyperthyroidism and ophthalmopathy. RNA transcripts yielded amplified TCR beta CDR3 regions. HTBI primers were the set used in a first-round RT-PCR of the TCR CDR3. TCRdb analysed the multiplex PCR reads with MiXCR anew, one entry per CDR3 protein. The sample records hundreds of thousands of distinct CDR3 sequences, about 17% being singletons. Germline CDR1 reads GTSNPN; CDR2 reads SVGIG (reference sequence). This CDR3 is 15 amino acids long. Losses at the gene ends were 0 bases for V and 5 bases for J; bases not matched to a gene: 5. The sample holds many counts of this clonotype.

The specimen sequenced was blood. The chain has TRBV30 and TRBJ2-2, with TRBD1 matching 8 bases. The receptor was derived from a woman under 30 with Graves' ophthalmopathy. DNA of the CDR3: TGTGCCTGGAGTGTAAACAGGGGGAGGACCGGGGAGCTGTTTTTT. Amino acid sequence: CAWSVNRGRTGELFF.